What follows are 17 T cell receptor beta chains derived from one specimen sequenced in a study of vaccination effects on CD4 cells after COVID-19. The ViraFEST assay expanded antigen-specific CD4+ T cells with viral peptide pools before sequencing. Isolation of CD4+ T cells took place after 10 days of culture. Each participant was given two doses of one vaccine (BNT162b2 or mRNA-1273). Data came from immunoSEQ multiplex PCR; TCRdb stores just in-frame clones and leaves some out. The table lists 64,000 or so clones, under 80% of them singletons, with about 2.1% in the top ten. These receptors lack a known antigen. Sequences were derived from CD4+ T cells from PBMCs cultured with HCoV-OC43 spike peptides, sampled after COVID-19 vaccination. Subset of the sample: HCoV-OC43 spike overlapping peptide pool stimulation. The receptors stem from a human donor who received a COVID-19 vaccine.

The chain has TRBV9 and TRBJ2-5; no definite D call. Germline V gene lookup returns CDR1 SGDLS and CDR2 YYNGEE. V lost 0 bases and J lost 2, with 5 bases in between. This CDR3 contains 13 residues. The CDR3 DNA sequence: TGTGCCAGCAGCGTAGGCGGACAAGAGACCCAGTACTTC. Translated: CASSVGGQETQYF.

The chain recombines TRBV5-1 with TRBJ2-1; 7 bases match TRBD2. With V trimmed by 2 bases and J by 4 bases, 12 bases remained unmatched. There are 17 residues in the CDR3. Germline loops: CDR1 SGHRS, CDR2 YFSETQ. The CDR3 nucleotides are TGCGCCAGCAGCTTCGGCGGGGGAGGGGAGTTTTACAATGAGCAGTTCTTC. Amino acid sequence: CASSFGGGGEFYNEQFF.

This chain joins TRBV3-1 (or the pseudogene TRBV3-2) and TRBJ2-3; D may be TRBD1 or TRBD2 (5 bases each). This CDR3 is built from 15 residues. The germline gives CDR1 LGHDT, CDR2 YNNKEL (reference sequence). The V and J ends lost 4 bases and 0 bases respectively, with 11 bases between them. The CDR3 DNA reads as TGTGCCAGCAGCCCTCCGGGACCCAGCACAGATACGCAGTATTTT. It translates to CASSPPGPSTDTQYF.

J is TRBJ2-1 and V is TRBV4-1; TRBD1 matches 10 bases. CDR1 MGHRA and CDR2 YSYEKL come from the germline V gene. Losses at the gene ends were 3 bases for V and 10 bases for J; bases not matched to a gene: 9. The CDR3 runs 15 residues. In DNA, the CDR3 is TGCGCCAGCAGCCAGGAGGGACAGGGGTCGAGAGAGCAGTTCTTC. Protein: CASSQEGQGSREQFF.

V is TRBV7-2 and J is TRBJ1-3, with a weak D call TRBD1 (5 bases). Trimming removed 2 bases at V and 2 bases at J, with 10 bases between. Per the germline V gene, CDR1 is SGHTA and CDR2 is FQGNSA. This CDR3 spans 15 amino acids. CDR3 sequence (DNA): TGTGCCAGCAGCTTAAGCGGGGGAACTGGAAACACCATATATTTT. Amino acids: CASSLSGGTGNTIYF.

This clone showed up just a few times. CDR3 bases: TGTGCCAGCAGCTTAACCATTCCGTCAGAGACCCAGTACTTC. As protein: CASSLTIPSETQYF. The genes are TRBV7-3 and TRBJ2-5; D is uncertain. Germline-derived CDR1 and CDR2 are SGHTA and FQGTGA. Trimming left V 0 bases short and J 4 bases short, with 9 bases between. This CDR3 is 14 amino acids long.

The gene calls are TRBV21-1 and TRBJ1-4. TRBV21-1 is a recognized pseudogene. This CDR3 contains 14 residues. The DNA for the CDR3 is TGTGCCAGCAGCAAAGAAAACGGGAATGAAAAACTGTTTTTT. Protein: CASSKENGNEKLFF.

J is TRBJ2-1 and V is TRBV6-2 or TRBV6-3; D gene unclear. CDR3 size: 12 residues. The germline V and J ends were trimmed by 2 bases and 6 bases, with 5 bases remaining between them. Germline CDR1 reads MNHEY; CDR2 reads SVGEGT. The CDR3 DNA reads TGTGCCAGCAGTTACAGGGTCAATGAGCAGTTCTTC. Encoded protein: CASSYRVNEQFF.

The CDR3 reads CASAKAGDSSNYGYTF. CDR3 bases: TGTGCCAGCGCAAAAGCTGGGGACAGCTCTAACTATGGCTACACCTTC. The chain recombines TRBV9 with TRBJ1-2; TRBD1 agrees at 7 bases. There are 16 residues in the CDR3. Germline CDR1 SGDLS, CDR2 YYNGEE. Trimming at V came to 7 bases and at J to 0 bases, leaving 12 bases not matched to a gene.

V is TRBV20-1 and J is TRBJ1-4, with D unresolved. CDR3 length: 15 residues. V gave up 3 bases and J gave up 0 bases, with 11 bases separating them. Germline CDR1 and CDR2: DFQATT and SNEGSKA (reference sequence). The CDR3 bases are TGCAGTGCTAGTCCAGGCGAAGCAACTAATGAAAAACTGTTTTTT. Translation: CSASPGEATNEKLFF.

This chain uses TRBV2 with TRBJ2-2, with no clear D. The CDR3 extends over 12 amino acids. Per germline, CDR1 SNHLY and CDR2 FYNNEI. Trimming removed 4 bases at V and 7 bases at J, with 7 bases between. The CDR3 DNA follows: TGTGCCAGCAGTGTTGAGAACGGGGAGCTGTTTTTT. It translates to CASSVENGELFF.

The gene calls are TRBV18 and TRBJ2-3; 7 bases map to TRBD1. The ends lost 5 bases at V and 5 bases at J; junction bases unmatched: 7. The CDR3 is made up of 14 amino acids. Germline CDR1 and CDR2: KGHSH and LQKENI. CDR3 nucleotides: TGTGCCAGCTCAAGAGACAGGGATGGAGATACGCAGTATTTT. It specifies CASSRDRDGDTQYF.

The rearrangement links TRBV6-2 or TRBV6-3 to TRBJ1-5; TRBD1 aligns across 9 bases. This CDR3 has 14 amino acids. The V gene's germline CDR1 is MNHEY and CDR2 SVGEGT. V lost 5 bases to trimming and J lost 5 bases; unmatched junction nucleotides: 4. The CDR3 nucleotides are TGTGCCAGCAGTCACGGACAGGGGTATCAGCCCCAGCATTTT. It codes for CASSHGQGYQPQHF.

The chain has TRBV6-5 and TRBJ2-7; weak D call: TRBD1 (6 bases). V lost 7 bases and J lost 3, with 13 bases in between. CDR1 and CDR2 from the germline V gene are MNHEY and SVGAGI. This CDR3 contains 13 residues. The CDR3 nucleotides read TGTGCCAGCACTAGGGACATTTACTACGAGCAGTACGTC. Translation: CASTRDIYYEQYV.

The chain is built from TRBV6-5 and TRBJ1-4; 7 positions match TRBD1. Germline values: CDR1 MNHEY, CDR2 SVGAGI. Trimming removed 7 bases from V and 4 bases from J; junction bases left unmatched: 9. The CDR3 runs to 15 residues. This CDR3 reads CASKVQTGFNEKLFF. The CDR3 coding sequence is TGTGCCAGCAAAGTCCAGACAGGGTTTAATGAAAAACTGTTTTTT.

The chain joins TRBV18 to TRBJ1-2; no clear D. Trimming took 5 bases from V and 4 from J, leaving 8 bases between them. Germline V gene data show CDR1 as KGHSH and CDR2 as LQKENI. This CDR3 is 12 amino acids long. CDR3 nucleotide sequence: TGTGCCAGCTCATCGAGCTCCTATGGCTACACCTTC. Translated, it gives CASSSSSYGYTF.

The chain recombines TRBV24-1 with TRBJ2-1; D is perhaps TRBD1 or TRBD2 (5 bases each). V was cut by 4 bases and J by 5 bases, with 17 bases left in between. Germline-derived CDR1 and CDR2 are KGHDR and SFDVKD. The length of the CDR3 is 16 residues. The CDR3 bases are TGTGCCACCAGTGACCCCGGGGCCCGTCAAAACAATGAGCAGTTCTTC. Residues: CATSDPGARQNNEQFF.